This T cell receptor (beta chain) was identified during a study of radiotherapy plus CTLA-4 blockade in lung cancer. Turning to the study itself: Objective responses were documented in about 20% of patients, with disease control in about 28%.

At least ten counts were recorded for this clone. The antigen remains unidentified. Sequencing was performed with immunoSEQ multiplex PCR; in TCRdb, only in-frame clones are kept and a portion is missing. Here the sample spans approximately 47,000 clones, around 63% being singletons. The germline gives CDR1 SGHVS, CDR2 FQNEAQ. The CDR3 has 13 amino acids. The V and J ends lost 5 bases and 1 base respectively, with 8 bases between them. Study-wide results and caveats: Subsequent to radiotherapy plus ipilimumab, tumor-derived TCR clones underwent expansion in blood.

The TCR sequence derives from a human donor with non-small cell lung cancer who had a partial response to radiotherapy plus ipilimumab. The specimen comprised peripheral blood, sampled from a patient treated with radiotherapy plus ipilimumab. The V gene is TRBV7-8, the J gene TRBJ1-1, with D possibly TRBD1 on 5 matching bases. In DNA form, the CDR3 reads TGTGCCAGCAGCAGCGGGGGGAACACTGAAGCTTTCTTT. It yields the protein CASSSGGNTEAFF.